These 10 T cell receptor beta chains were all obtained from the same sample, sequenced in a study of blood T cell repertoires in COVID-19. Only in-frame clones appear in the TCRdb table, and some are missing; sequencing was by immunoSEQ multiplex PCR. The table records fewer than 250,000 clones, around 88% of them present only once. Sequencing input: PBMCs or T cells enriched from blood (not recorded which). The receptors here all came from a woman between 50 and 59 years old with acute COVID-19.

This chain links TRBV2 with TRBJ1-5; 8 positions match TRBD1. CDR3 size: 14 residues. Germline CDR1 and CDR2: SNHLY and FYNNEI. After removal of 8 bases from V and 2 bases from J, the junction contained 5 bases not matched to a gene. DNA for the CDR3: TGTGCCAGCGGGACAGGACAGGGCAATCAGCCCCAGCATTTT. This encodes CASGTGQGNQPQHF.

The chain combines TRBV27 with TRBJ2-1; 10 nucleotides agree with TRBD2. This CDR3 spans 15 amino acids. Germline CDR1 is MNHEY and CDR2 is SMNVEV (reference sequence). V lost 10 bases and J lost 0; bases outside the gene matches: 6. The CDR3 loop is CATALAGDSYNEQFF. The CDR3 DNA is TGTGCCACCGCCCTAGCGGGAGACTCCTACAATGAGCAGTTCTTC.

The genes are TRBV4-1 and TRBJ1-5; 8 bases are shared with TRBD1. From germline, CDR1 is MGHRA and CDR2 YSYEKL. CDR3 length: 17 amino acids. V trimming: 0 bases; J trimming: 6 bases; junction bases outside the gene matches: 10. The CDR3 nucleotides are TGCGCCAGCAGCCAAGACCAGGGGGCGGTTTCTGGTCAGCCCCAGCATTTT. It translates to CASSQDQGAVSGQPQHF.

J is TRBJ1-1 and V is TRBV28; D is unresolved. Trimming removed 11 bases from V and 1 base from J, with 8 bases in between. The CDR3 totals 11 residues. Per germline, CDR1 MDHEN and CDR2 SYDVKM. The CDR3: CASRENTEAFF. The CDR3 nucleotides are TGTGCCTCACGGGAGAACACTGAAGCTTTCTTT.

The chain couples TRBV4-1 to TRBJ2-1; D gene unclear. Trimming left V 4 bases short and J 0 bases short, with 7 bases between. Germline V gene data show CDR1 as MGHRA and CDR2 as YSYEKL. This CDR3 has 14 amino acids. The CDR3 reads CASSPSSSYNEQFF. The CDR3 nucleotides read TGCGCCAGCAGCCCGTCTAGCTCCTACAATGAGCAGTTCTTC.

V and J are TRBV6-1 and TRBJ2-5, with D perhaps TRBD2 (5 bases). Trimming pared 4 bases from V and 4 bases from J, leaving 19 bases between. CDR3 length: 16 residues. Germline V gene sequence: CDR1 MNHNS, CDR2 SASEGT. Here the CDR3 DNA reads TGTGCCAGCAGTGTGGAAGGGTTGGGCCGGGGAGAGACCCAGTACTTC. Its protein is CASSVEGLGRGETQYF.

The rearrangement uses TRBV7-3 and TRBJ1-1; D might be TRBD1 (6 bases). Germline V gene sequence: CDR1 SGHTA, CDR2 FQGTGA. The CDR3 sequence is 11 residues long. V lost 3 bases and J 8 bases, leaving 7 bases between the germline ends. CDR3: CASSFGTEAFF. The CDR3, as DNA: TGTGCCAGCAGCTTTGGGACAGAAGCTTTCTTT.

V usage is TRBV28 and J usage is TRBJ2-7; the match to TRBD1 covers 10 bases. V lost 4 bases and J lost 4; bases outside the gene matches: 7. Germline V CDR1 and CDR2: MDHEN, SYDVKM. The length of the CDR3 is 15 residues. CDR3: CASSSPGTGDYEQYF. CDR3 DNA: TGTGCCAGCAGTTCTCCAGGGACAGGGGATTACGAGCAGTACTTC.

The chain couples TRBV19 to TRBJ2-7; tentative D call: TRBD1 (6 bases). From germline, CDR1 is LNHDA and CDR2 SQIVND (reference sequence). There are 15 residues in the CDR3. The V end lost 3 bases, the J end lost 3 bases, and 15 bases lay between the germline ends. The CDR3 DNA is TGTGCCAGTAGTATTGTTGCACAGGGTATCTACGAGCAGTACTTC. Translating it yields CASSIVAQGIYEQYF.

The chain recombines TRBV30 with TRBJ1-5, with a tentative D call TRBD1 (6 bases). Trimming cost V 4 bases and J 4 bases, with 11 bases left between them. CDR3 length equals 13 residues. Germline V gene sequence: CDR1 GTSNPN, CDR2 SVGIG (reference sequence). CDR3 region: CAWTRGANQPQHF. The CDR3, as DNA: TGTGCCTGGACACGGGGGGCAAATCAGCCCCAGCATTTT.